Following are 27 T cell receptor beta chains from one sample sequenced in a study of blood T cell repertoires in COVID-19. Data came from immunoSEQ multiplex PCR; TCRdb stores just in-frame clones and leaves some out. Among some 250,000 clones listed, 70% to 90% were seen once. The material sequenced was peripheral blood. The source is a man under 40 with active or convalescent COVID-19.

The V call is TRBV7-2, the J call TRBJ1-1; D is undetermined. Trimming stripped 3 bases from V and 6 bases from J, with 11 bases between. This CDR3 comprises 13 residues. From germline, CDR1 is SGHTA and CDR2 FQGNSA. CDR3 in amino acids: CASSFNARAEAFF. CDR3 in DNA: TGTGCCAGCAGCTTCAATGCGAGGGCTGAAGCTTTCTTT.

This clone was counted once. The rearrangement uses TRBV19 and TRBJ1-1; a possible D gene is TRBD1 (6 bases). Trimming pared 8 bases from V and 7 bases from J, leaving 17 bases between. The V gene's germline CDR1 is LNHDA and CDR2 SQIVND (reference sequence). CDR3 length: 13 amino acids. DNA of the CDR3: TGTGCCAGTTCCACGGCGGGGGCAGGTGAAGCTTTCTTT. Translating gives CASSTAGAGEAFF.

The chain links TRBV6-5 to TRBJ1-1; no clear D gene. The CDR3 consists of 14 residues. Between the trimmed V and J ends, which lost 0 bases and 5 bases, there was a span of 10 bases. Germline V gene data show CDR1 as MNHEY and CDR2 as SVGAGI. CDR3 sequence reads: CASSYSDGETEAFF. CDR3 bases: TGTGCCAGCAGTTACTCTGACGGGGAAACTGAAGCTTTCTTT.

CDR3 amino acids: CASSLVVGGAGAEAFF. CDR3 coding DNA: TGTGCCAGCAGCTTAGTCGTTGGGGGGGCCGGCGCTGAAGCTTTCTTT. The chain links TRBV7-2 to TRBJ1-1, with a weak D call TRBD1 (6 bases). The CDR3 contains 16 residues. Trimming cost V 1 base and J 6 bases, with 18 bases left between them. CDR1 and CDR2 from the germline V gene are SGHTA and FQGNSA.

The chain has TRBV19 and TRBJ2-3; TRBD2 might be the D (7 bases). Germline lookup yields CDR1 LNHDA and CDR2 SQIVND (reference sequence). The CDR3 is 18 amino acids. The ends were cut back, 1 base at V and 2 bases at J, with 19 bases in the middle. CDR3 loop: CASSIGGLRGAYTDTQYF. The CDR3 nucleotides read TGTGCCAGTAGTATAGGAGGTCTTCGGGGGGCGTACACAGATACGCAGTATTTT.

The chain joins TRBV5-4 to TRBJ2-7, with 7 positions matching TRBD2. Germline V gives CDR1 SGHNT, CDR2 YYREEE (reference sequence). The CDR3 length is 12 residues. V was pared by 3 bases and J by 5 bases, with 2 bases of the junction left unmatched. The CDR3 sequence: CASSSRGDEQYF. As DNA, the CDR3 is TGTGCCAGCAGCTCCCGGGGGGACGAGCAGTACTTC.

This chain connects TRBV10-1 to TRBJ2-2; weak D call: TRBD1 (6 bases). V was shortened by 1 base and J by 0 bases, with 9 bases between the two germline ends. In germline, CDR1 is WNHNN, CDR2 SYGVQD (reference sequence). The CDR3 is made up of 16 amino acids. The CDR3 nucleotides are TGCGCCAGCAGTGAGTTACAGGGTGCGAACACCGGGGAGCTGTTTTTT. This translates into CASSELQGANTGELFF.

This clone was counted between two and nine times. The chain is built from TRBV25-1 and TRBJ1-5; tentatively, D is TRBD1 (5 bases). The CDR3 covers 11 residues. CDR1 is MGHDK, CDR2 SYGVNS, per germline. Trimming pared 7 bases from V and 6 bases from J, leaving 7 bases between. The CDR3 protein is CASTRAQPQHF. The CDR3 region has the DNA TGTGCCAGCACCAGGGCTCAGCCCCAGCATTTT.

This clone has only a few counts. The chain employs TRBV14 and TRBJ1-1, with D uncertain. The CDR3 extends over 17 amino acids. CDR1 and CDR2 from the germline V gene are SGHDN and FVKESK. With 1 base removed from V and 0 bases from J, the gap between germline ends came to 15 bases. The DNA of the CDR3 is TGTGCCAGCAGCCAAGTGGCCTTGAATTACATGAACACTGAAGCTTTCTTT. Its translation is CASSQVALNYMNTEAFF.

The rearrangement links TRBV5-8 to TRBJ1-4; D may be TRBD1 (6 bases). The germline CDR1 and CDR2 sequences are SGHTS and YDEGEE. V was clipped by 5 bases and J by 4 bases, with 15 bases between them. The CDR3 extends over 15 amino acids. CDR3: CASRTTGSGNEKLFF. The CDR3 nucleotides are TGTGCCAGCAGGACTACAGGGAGCGGTAATGAAAAACTGTTTTTT.

V gene TRBV6-5 combines with J gene TRBJ1-1, with 10 positions matching TRBD1. J was trimmed by 5 bases and V by 4 bases; bases with no gene match: 10. From germline, CDR1 is MNHEY and CDR2 SVGAGI. CDR3 size: 16 residues. The CDR3 here is CASSSNRDRGWTEAFF. CDR3 coding DNA: TGTGCCAGCAGTTCGAACCGGGACAGGGGCTGGACTGAAGCTTTCTTT.

The genes are TRBV21-1 and TRBJ2-7; TRBD2 reflects the table's D call only, with no check against the DNA. TRBV21-1 is termed a pseudogene. The CDR3 is made up of 17 amino acids. In nucleotides, the CDR3 is TGTGCCAGCAGCAAAGGACGACTAGCGGGGCTCTCCTACGAGCAGTACTTC. Translating gives CASSKGRLAGLSYEQYF.

This rearrangement joins TRBV30 to TRBJ2-6, with D tentatively TRBD2 (7 bases). Looked up from germline, CDR1 is GTSNPN and CDR2 is SVGIG (reference sequence). Trimming removed 8 bases from V and 0 bases from J, with 29 bases in between. The CDR3 is 20 residues long. The CDR3 region has the DNA TGTGCCGTCGAGGGGGGGGGACCCGAAGAATACGCCTCTGGGGCCAACGTCCTGACTTTC. Translation: CAVEGGGPEEYASGANVLTF.

The chain has TRBV29-1 and TRBJ2-3; D perhaps matches TRBD1 (5 bases). Per germline, CDR1 SQVTM and CDR2 ANQGSEA. V gave up 5 bases and J gave up 0 bases, with 9 bases separating them. This CDR3 region has 13 residues. CDR3 DNA: TGCAGCGTTCAGGGAACTAGCACAGATACGCAGTATTTT. Translating it yields CSVQGTSTDTQYF.

The V gene is TRBV3-1 (or the pseudogene TRBV3-2), the J gene TRBJ2-3; 9 bases fit TRBD2. The germline gives CDR1 LGHDT, CDR2 YNNKEL (reference sequence). This CDR3 region has 16 residues. Losses at the gene ends were 1 base for V and 3 bases for J; bases not matched to a gene: 5. For the CDR3, the DNA is TGTGCCAGCAGCCAAGGGCGGGGGGGCCTTACAGATACGCAGTATTTT. Translated, it gives CASSQGRGGLTDTQYF.

This rearrangement joins TRBV5-1 to TRBJ1-4, with 10 bases that match TRBD1. Trimming cost V 0 bases and J 12 bases; bases outside gene matches: 14. CDR3 length: 17 residues. Germline V gene lookup returns CDR1 SGHRS and CDR2 YFSETQ. CDR3: CASSLEFSGQGGAELFF. CDR3 nucleotide sequence: TGCGCCAGCAGCTTGGAATTTAGCGGACAGGGGGGTGCGGAACTGTTTTTT. Full variable domain (rest looked up from reference TRBV5-1 and TRBJ1-4): KAGVTQTPRYLIKTRGQQVTLSCSPISGHRSVSWYQQTPGQGLQFLFEYFSETQRNKGNFPGRFSGRQFSNSRSEMNVSTLELGDSALYLCASSLEFSGQGGAELFFGSGTQLSVL.

The rearrangement links TRBV9 to TRBJ2-7, with D perhaps TRBD1 (6 bases). Germline CDR1 and CDR2: SGDLS and YYNGEE. The V end was cut by 0 bases, the J end by 2 bases, with 18 bases between. This CDR3 has 17 residues. CDR3 protein: CASSVVGEQGWTYEQYF. The CDR3 DNA sequence: TGTGCCAGCAGCGTAGTAGGGGAACAGGGTTGGACCTACGAGCAGTACTTC.

The chain links TRBV6-5 to TRBJ2-7; D remains unclear. Between the trimmed V and J ends, which lost 6 bases and 3 bases, there was a span of 9 bases. Per the germline V gene, CDR1 is MNHEY and CDR2 is SVGAGI. The CDR3 covers 12 residues. The CDR3 DNA is TGTGCCAGCAGATTAACAGACTACGAGCAGTACTTC. It yields the protein CASRLTDYEQYF.

V is TRBV3-1 (or the pseudogene TRBV3-2) and J is TRBJ1-2; maybe TRBD1 (5 bases). Trimming shortened V by 0 bases and J by 3 bases, and 11 bases separated the two germline ends. This CDR3 region has 15 residues. Germline assignment: CDR1 LGHDT and CDR2 YNNKEL (reference sequence). The CDR3 DNA is TGTGCCAGCAGCCAAGATCTCGCGACAGACTATGGCTACACCTTC. Its protein is CASSQDLATDYGYTF.

The chain combines TRBV3-1 (or the pseudogene TRBV3-2) with TRBJ2-5; 12 positions agree with TRBD2. The germline CDR1 and CDR2 sequences are LGHDT and YNNKEL (reference sequence). The ends lost 1 base at V and 6 bases at J; junction bases unmatched: 12. This CDR3 comprises 18 residues. CDR3 coding DNA: TGTGCCAGCAGCCAAGCTCTAGCGGGGGGGCCTGGGGTGAAGACCCAGTACTTC. It is translated as CASSQALAGGPGVKTQYF.

The rearrangement links TRBV6-4 to TRBJ2-2; possibly TRBD2 for D (6 bases). Trimming pared 3 bases from V and 3 bases from J, leaving 8 bases between. Germline V gene data show CDR1 as MRHNA and CDR2 as SNTAGT. The CDR3 loop spans 14 amino acids. The CDR3 loop is CASSDSGDTGELFF. The CDR3 nucleotides read TGTGCCAGCAGTGATTCGGGGGACACCGGGGAGCTGTTTTTT.

The chain joins TRBV7-8 to TRBJ1-1, with 7 positions matching TRBD1. The CDR3 runs to 14 residues. The ends lost 4 bases at V and 2 bases at J; junction bases unmatched: 4. CDR1 SGHVS and CDR2 FQNEAQ come from the germline V gene. The CDR3 sequence is CASSYRDSNTEAFF. The CDR3 region has the DNA TGTGCCAGCAGCTACCGGGACAGTAACACTGAAGCTTTCTTT. Together with reference TRBV7-8 and TRBJ1-1, the CDR3 gives the full variable domain: GAGVSQSPRYKVAKRGQDVALRCDPISGHVSLFWYQQALGQGPEFLTYFQNEAQLDKSGLPSDRFFAERPEGSVSTLKIQRTQQEDSAVYLCASSYRDSNTEAFFGQGTRLTVV.

This clone was detected a few times. V and J are TRBV19 and TRBJ1-5; no reliable D call. Looked up from germline, CDR1 is LNHDA and CDR2 is SQIVND (reference sequence). V lost 3 bases and J lost 2, with 8 bases in between. The CDR3 has 14 residues. As DNA, the CDR3 is TGTGCCAGTAGTATGTATGAGGGCAATCAGCCCCAGCATTTT. Its translation is CASSMYEGNQPQHF.

The rearrangement links TRBV7-9 to TRBJ2-5, with D possibly being TRBD2 (6 bases). V was cut by 5 bases and J by 9 bases, with 7 bases left in between. Germline values: CDR1 SEHNR, CDR2 FQNEAQ (reference sequence). There are 10 residues in the CDR3. The CDR3 region has the DNA TGTGCCAGCAGCCCGGGAGCCCAGTACTTC. Protein: CASSPGAQYF.

Many counts were recorded for this clone. The chain combines TRBV6-2 or TRBV6-3 with TRBJ2-7; 10 bases are a match to TRBD1. V trimming: 6 bases; J trimming: 0 bases; junction bases outside the gene matches: 5. The germline CDR1 and CDR2 sequences are MNHEY and SVGEGT. The CDR3 has 15 amino acids. The CDR3 bases are TGTGCCAGCAGCCAGGGACAGGGGCCCTCCTACGAGCAGTACTTC. It is translated as CASSQGQGPSYEQYF.

The V call is TRBV6-5, the J call TRBJ2-5; the D gene is possibly TRBD1 (7 bases). This CDR3 contains 14 residues. V lost 6 bases and J 2 bases, leaving 13 bases between the germline ends. Looked up from germline, CDR1 is MNHEY and CDR2 is SVGAGI. The CDR3 protein is CASSGGGQQETQYF. CDR3 DNA: TGTGCCAGCAGCGGAGGGGGCCAACAAGAGACCCAGTACTTC.

The chain carries TRBV10-3 and TRBJ2-5; the D is unclear. V gave up 8 bases and J gave up 5 bases, with 6 bases separating them. CDR3 length equals 10 residues. CDR1 ENHRY and CDR2 SYGVKD come from the germline V gene. This CDR3 reads CAIGSETQYF. CDR3 bases: TGTGCCATCGGCAGTGAGACCCAGTACTTC.